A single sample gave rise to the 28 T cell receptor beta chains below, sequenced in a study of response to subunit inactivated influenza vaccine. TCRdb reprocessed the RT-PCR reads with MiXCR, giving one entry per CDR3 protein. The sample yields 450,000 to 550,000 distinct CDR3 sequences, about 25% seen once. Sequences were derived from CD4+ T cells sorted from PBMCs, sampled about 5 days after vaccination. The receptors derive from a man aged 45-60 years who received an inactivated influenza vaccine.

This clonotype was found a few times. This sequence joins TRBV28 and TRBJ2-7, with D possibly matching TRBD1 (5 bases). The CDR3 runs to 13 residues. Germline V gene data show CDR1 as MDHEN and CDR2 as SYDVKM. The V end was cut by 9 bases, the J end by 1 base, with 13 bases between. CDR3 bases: TGTGCCAGTGGCCCGGACAAGTCCTACGAGCAGTACTTC. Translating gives CASGPDKSYEQYF. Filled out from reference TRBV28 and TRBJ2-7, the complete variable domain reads DVKVTQSSRYLVKRTGEKVFLECVQDMDHENMFWYRQDPGLGLRLIYFSYDVKMKEKGDIPEGYSVSREKKERFSLILESASTNQTSMYLCASGPDKSYEQYFGPGTRLTVT.

The CDR3 DNA reads as TGTGCCAGCAGTGAGAGCGAAACATACGATGAGCAGTTCTTC. As protein: CASSESETYDEQFF. The rearrangement joins TRBV27 to TRBJ2-1, with D unclear. Trimming left V 5 bases short and J 8 bases short, with 16 bases between. The CDR3 covers 14 residues. In germline, CDR1 is MNHEY, CDR2 SMNVEV (reference sequence).

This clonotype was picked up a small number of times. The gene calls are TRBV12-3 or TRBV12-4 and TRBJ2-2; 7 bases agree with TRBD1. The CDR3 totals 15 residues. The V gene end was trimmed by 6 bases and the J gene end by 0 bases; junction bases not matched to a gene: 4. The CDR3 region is CASRGDRSNTGELFF. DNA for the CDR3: TGTGCCAGCAGGGGGGACAGATCGAACACCGGGGAGCTGTTTTTT.

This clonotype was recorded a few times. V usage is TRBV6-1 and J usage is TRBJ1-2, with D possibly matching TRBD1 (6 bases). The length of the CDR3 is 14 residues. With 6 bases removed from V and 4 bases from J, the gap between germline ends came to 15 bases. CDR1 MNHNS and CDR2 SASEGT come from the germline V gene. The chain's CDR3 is CASSRTGLGYGYTF. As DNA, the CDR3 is TGTGCCAGCAGCCGAACAGGGTTAGGCTATGGCTACACCTTC.

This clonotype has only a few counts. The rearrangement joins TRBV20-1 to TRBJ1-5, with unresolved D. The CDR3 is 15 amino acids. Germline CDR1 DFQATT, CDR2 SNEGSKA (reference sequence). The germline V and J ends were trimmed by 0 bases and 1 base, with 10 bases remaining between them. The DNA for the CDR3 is TGCAGTGCTAGAGATCCTTCAGTCAGCAATCAGCCCCAGCATTTT. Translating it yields CSARDPSVSNQPQHF.

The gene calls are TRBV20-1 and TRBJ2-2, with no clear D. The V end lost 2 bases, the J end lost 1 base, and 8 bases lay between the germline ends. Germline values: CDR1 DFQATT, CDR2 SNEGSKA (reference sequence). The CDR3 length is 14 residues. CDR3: CSARSLRNTGELFF. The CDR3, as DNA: TGCAGTGCTAGAAGTCTAAGGAACACCGGGGAGCTGTTTTTT.

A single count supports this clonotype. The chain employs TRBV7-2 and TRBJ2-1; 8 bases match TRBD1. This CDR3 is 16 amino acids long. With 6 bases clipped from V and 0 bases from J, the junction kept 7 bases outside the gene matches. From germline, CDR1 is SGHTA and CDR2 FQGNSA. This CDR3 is CASRLTGADSYNEQFF. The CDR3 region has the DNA TGTGCCAGCAGACTGACAGGGGCGGACTCCTACAATGAGCAGTTCTTC.

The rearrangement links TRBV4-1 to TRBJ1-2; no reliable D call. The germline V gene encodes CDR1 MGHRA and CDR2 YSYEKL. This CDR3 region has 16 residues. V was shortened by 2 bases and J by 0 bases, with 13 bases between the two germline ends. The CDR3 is CASSQSTTRTNYGYTF. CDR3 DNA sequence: TGCGCCAGCAGCCAATCAACGACGCGTACTAACTATGGCTACACCTTC.

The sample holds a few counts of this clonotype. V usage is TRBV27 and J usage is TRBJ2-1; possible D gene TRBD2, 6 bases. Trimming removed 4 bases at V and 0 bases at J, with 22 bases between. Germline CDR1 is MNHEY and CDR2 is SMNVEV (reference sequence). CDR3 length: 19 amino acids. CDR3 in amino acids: CASSYRGKRDLSSYNEQFF. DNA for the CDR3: TGTGCCAGCAGTTATCGCGGGAAGAGGGACTTGAGCTCCTACAATGAGCAGTTCTTC.

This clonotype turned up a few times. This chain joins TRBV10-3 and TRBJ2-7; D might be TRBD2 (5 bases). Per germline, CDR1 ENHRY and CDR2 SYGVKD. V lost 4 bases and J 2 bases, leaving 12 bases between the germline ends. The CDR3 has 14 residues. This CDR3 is CAISGRSGTYEQYF. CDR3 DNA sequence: TGTGCCATCAGTGGCAGGTCGGGAACCTACGAGCAGTACTTC.

The CDR3 region is CASSQGQRKPQHF. The CDR3 DNA reads TGTGCCAGCAGTCAGGGACAGCGGAAGCCCCAGCATTTT. V gene TRBV12-3 or TRBV12-4 combines with J gene TRBJ1-5, with 7 bases aligning to TRBD1. V lost 5 bases to trimming and J lost 8 bases; unmatched junction nucleotides: 6. There are 13 residues in the CDR3.

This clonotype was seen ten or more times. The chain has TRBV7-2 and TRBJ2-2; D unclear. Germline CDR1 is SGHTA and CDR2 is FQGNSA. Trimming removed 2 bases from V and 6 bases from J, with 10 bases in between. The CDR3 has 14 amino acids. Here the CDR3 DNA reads TGTGCCAGCAGCTTAAGACCCCTCGCCGGGGAGCTGTTTTTT. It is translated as CASSLRPLAGELFF.

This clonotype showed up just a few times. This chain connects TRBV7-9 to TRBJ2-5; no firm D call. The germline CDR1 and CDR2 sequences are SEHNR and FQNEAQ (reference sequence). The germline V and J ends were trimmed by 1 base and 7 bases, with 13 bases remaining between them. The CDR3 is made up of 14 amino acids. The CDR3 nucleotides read TGTGCCAGCAGCTTAGAATTAACTGTGGGGACCCAGTACTTC. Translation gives CASSLELTVGTQYF.

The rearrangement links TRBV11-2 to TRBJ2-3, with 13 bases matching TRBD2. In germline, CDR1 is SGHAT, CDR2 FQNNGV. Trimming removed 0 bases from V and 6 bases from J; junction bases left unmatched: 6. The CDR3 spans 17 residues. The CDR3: CASSLELAGGPGDTQYF. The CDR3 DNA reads TGTGCCAGCAGCTTAGAACTAGCGGGGGGGCCGGGTGATACGCAGTATTTT.

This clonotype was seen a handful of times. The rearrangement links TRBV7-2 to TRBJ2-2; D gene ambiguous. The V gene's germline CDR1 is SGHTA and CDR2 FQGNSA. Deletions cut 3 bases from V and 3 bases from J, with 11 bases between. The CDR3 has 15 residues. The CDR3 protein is CASSLFGMDTGELFF. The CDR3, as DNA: TGTGCCAGCAGCTTGTTCGGTATGGACACCGGGGAGCTGTTTTTT.

In nucleotides, the CDR3 is TGCAGCATTGTACAGGGGTTCACTGAAGCTTTCTTT. This translates into CSIVQGFTEAFF. The J gene is TRBJ1-1, the V gene TRBV29-1, with TRBD1 matching over 7 bases. CDR1 is SQVTM and CDR2 is ANQGSEA in the germline V gene. V dropped 8 bases and J dropped 4; count of bases not matched to a gene: 7. The CDR3 consists of 12 residues.

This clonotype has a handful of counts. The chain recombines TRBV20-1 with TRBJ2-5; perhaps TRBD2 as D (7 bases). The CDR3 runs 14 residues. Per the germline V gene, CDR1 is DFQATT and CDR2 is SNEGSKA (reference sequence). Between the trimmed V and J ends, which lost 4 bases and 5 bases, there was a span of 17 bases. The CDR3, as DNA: TGCAGTGCTACCAGGGAGGGGGGGGTGGAGACCCAGTACTTC. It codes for CSATREGGVETQYF.

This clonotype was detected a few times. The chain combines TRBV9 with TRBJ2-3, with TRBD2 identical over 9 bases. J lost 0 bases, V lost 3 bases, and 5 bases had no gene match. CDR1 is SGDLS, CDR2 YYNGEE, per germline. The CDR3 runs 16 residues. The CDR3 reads CASSGGGGVSTDTQYF. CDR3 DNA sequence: TGTGCCAGCAGCGGCGGCGGGGGGGTCAGCACAGATACGCAGTATTTT.

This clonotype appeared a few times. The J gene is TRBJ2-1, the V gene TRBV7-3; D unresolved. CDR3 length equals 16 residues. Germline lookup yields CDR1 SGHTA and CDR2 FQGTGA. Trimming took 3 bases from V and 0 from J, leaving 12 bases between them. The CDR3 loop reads CASSFRAGISYNEQFF. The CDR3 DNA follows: TGTGCCAGCAGCTTTAGGGCAGGAATCTCCTACAATGAGCAGTTCTTC.

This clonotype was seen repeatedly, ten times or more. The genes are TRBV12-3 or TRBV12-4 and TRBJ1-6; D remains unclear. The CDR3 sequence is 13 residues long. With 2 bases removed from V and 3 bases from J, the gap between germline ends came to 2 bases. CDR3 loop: CASSLNYNSPLHF. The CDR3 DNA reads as TGTGCCAGCAGTTTAAACTATAATTCACCCCTCCACTTT.

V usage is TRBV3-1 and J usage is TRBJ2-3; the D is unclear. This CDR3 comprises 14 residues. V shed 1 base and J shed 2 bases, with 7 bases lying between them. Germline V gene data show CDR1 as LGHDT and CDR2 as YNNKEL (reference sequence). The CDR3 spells CASSQGFYTDTQYF. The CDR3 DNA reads TGTGCCAGCAGCCAAGGATTTTACACAGATACGCAGTATTTT.

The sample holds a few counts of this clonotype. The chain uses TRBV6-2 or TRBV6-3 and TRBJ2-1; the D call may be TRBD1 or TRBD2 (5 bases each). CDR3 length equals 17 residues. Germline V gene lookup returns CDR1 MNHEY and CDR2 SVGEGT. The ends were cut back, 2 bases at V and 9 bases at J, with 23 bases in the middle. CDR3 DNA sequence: TGTGCCAGCAGTTACAACCCCCTCGGTCCTAGCAGGGTTGAGCAGTTCTTC. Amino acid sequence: CASSYNPLGPSRVEQFF.

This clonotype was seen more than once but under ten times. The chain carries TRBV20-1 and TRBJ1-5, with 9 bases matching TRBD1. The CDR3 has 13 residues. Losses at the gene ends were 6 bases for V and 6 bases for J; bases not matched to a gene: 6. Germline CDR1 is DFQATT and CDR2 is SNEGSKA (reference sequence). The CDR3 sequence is CSAPDRGGQPQHF. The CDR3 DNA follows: TGCAGTGCCCCGGACAGGGGAGGTCAGCCCCAGCATTTT.

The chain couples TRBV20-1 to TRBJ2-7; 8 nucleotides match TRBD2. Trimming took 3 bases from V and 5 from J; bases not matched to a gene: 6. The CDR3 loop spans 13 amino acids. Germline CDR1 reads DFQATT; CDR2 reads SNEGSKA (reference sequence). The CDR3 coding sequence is TGCAGTGCTAGCGGGAGGGCCCAAAACGAGCAGTACTTC. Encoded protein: CSASGRAQNEQYF.

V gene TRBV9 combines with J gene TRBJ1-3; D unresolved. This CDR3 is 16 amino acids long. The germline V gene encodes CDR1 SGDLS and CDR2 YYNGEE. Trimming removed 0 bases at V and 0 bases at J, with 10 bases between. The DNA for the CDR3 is TGTGCCAGCAGCGTAGCTGGCCCGGACTCTGGAAACACCATATATTTT. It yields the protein CASSVAGPDSGNTIYF.

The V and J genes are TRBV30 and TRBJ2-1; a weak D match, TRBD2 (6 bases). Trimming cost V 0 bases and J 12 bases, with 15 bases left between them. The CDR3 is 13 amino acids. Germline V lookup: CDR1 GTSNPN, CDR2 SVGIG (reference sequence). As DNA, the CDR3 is TGTGCCTGGAGTGTACGACTAGGTGGTGTGCAGTTCTTC. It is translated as CAWSVRLGGVQFF.

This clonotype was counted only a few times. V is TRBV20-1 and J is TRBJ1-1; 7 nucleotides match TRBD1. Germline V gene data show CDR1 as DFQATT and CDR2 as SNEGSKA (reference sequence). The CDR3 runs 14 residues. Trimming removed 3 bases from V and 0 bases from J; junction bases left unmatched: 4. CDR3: CSASDGQVNTEAFF. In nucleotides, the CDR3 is TGCAGTGCTAGTGACGGACAGGTGAACACTGAAGCTTTCTTT.

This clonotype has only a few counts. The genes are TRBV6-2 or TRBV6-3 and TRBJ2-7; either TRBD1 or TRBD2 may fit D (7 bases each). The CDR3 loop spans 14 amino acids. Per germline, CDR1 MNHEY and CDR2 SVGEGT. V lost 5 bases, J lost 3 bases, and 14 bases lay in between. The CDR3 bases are TGTGCCAGCAGTCGAGCGGGACAGTACTACGAGCAGTACTTC. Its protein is CASSRAGQYYEQYF.